The 23 T cell receptor beta chains below come from one sample, sequenced in a study of blood T cell repertoires in COVID-19. The method was immunoSEQ multiplex PCR; TCRdb's version includes in-frame clones alone and lacks a portion of them. The profile shows approximately 220,000 clones, about four fifths of them singletons. Specimen: peripheral blood. Receptor source: a woman in her 70s with acute or convalescent COVID-19.

The chain has TRBV19 and TRBJ1-1; TRBD1 agrees at 7 bases. With 5 bases clipped from V and 4 bases from J, the junction kept 10 bases outside the gene matches. Per the germline V gene, CDR1 is LNHDA and CDR2 is SQIVND (reference sequence). The CDR3 totals 15 residues. CDR3 nucleotide sequence: TGTGCCAGTAGTTTGGGGACAGAGCAGAGCACTGAAGCTTTCTTT. Its protein product is CASSLGTEQSTEAFF.

This CDR3 is CATSRDHRGETQYF. The DNA of the CDR3 is TGTGCCACCAGCAGAGATCACAGGGGAGAGACCCAGTACTTC. The chain is built from TRBV15 and TRBJ2-5, with TRBD1 matching over 7 bases. V lost 0 bases and J lost 4; bases outside the gene matches: 2. In germline, CDR1 is LNHNV, CDR2 YYDKDF (reference sequence). CDR3 length equals 14 residues.

The chain combines TRBV7-9 with TRBJ2-5, with a tentative D call TRBD1 (5 bases). The CDR3 extends over 15 amino acids. With 5 bases removed from V and 5 bases from J, the gap between germline ends came to 18 bases. The V gene's germline CDR1 is SEHNR and CDR2 FQNEAQ (reference sequence). CDR3 coding DNA: TGTGCCAGCAGCCAGCCCACAGGTCAGACTGAGACCCAGTACTTC. Protein product: CASSQPTGQTETQYF. The full variable domain, in which reference TRBV7-9 and TRBJ2-5 provide the parts outside the CDR3, is DTGVSQNPRHKITKRGQNVTFRCDPISEHNRLYWYRQTLGQGPEFLTYFQNEAQLEKSRLLSDRFSAERPKGSFSTLEIQRTEQGDSAMYLCASSQPTGQTETQYFGPGTRLLVL.

V gene TRBV4-3 combines with J gene TRBJ2-7; TRBD1 matches 9 bases. This CDR3 is built from 18 residues. Germline assignment: CDR1 LGHNA and CDR2 YSLEER. The V segment lost 1 base and the J segment 3 bases; nucleotides outside the gene matches: 13. In DNA, the CDR3 is TGCGCCAGCAGCCAAGGTTGGGATAAGACAGGGGGTGACTACGAGCAGTACTTC. Its protein is CASSQGWDKTGGDYEQYF.

This sequence joins TRBV7-2 and TRBJ1-1, with 8 bases that match TRBD1. This CDR3 comprises 15 residues. Per germline, CDR1 SGHTA and CDR2 FQGNSA. Trimming at V came to 1 base and at J to 4 bases, leaving 5 bases not matched to a gene. The CDR3 region has the DNA TGTGCCAGCAGCTTAGATTCAGGGGGCTTCACTGAAGCTTTCTTT. Amino acid sequence: CASSLDSGGFTEAFF.

The J gene is TRBJ1-4, the V gene TRBV5-4, with D perhaps TRBD1 (5 bases). The V gene's germline CDR1 is SGHNT and CDR2 YYREEE (reference sequence). This CDR3 comprises 17 residues. V was shortened by 4 bases and J by 2 bases, with 18 bases between the two germline ends. For the CDR3, the DNA is TGTGCCAGCAGCCTTACAGGACACCGCGGCACTAATGAAAAACTGTTTTTT. Its translation: CASSLTGHRGTNEKLFF.

The chain links TRBV5-5 to TRBJ2-6; 8 positions agree with TRBD1. This CDR3 comprises 16 residues. Germline CDR1 SGHKS, CDR2 YYEKEE (reference sequence). The V segment lost 4 bases and the J segment 0 bases; nucleotides outside the gene matches: 3. CDR3 DNA: TGTGCCAGCAGCAAACAGGGGGGCTCTGGGGCCAACGTCCTGACTTTC. Its translation: CASSKQGGSGANVLTF. The full variable domain, in which reference TRBV5-5 and TRBJ2-6 provide the parts outside the CDR3, is DAGVTQSPTHLIKTRGQQVTLRCSPISGHKSVSWYQQVLGQGPQFIFQYYEKEERGRGNFPDRFSARQFPNYSSELNVNALLLGDSALYLCASSKQGGSGANVLTFGAGSRLTVL.

The table lists this clone with a few counts. The V call is TRBV10-3, the J call TRBJ1-2; TRBD1 matches 11 bases. The CDR3 loop spans 14 amino acids. Germline V lookup: CDR1 ENHRY, CDR2 SYGVKD. Unmatched junction bases numbered 2, after V lost 6 bases and J lost 2 bases. The CDR3 region has the DNA TGTGCCATCAGCCGGACAGGGGGCAACTATGGCTACACCTTC. This encodes CAISRTGGNYGYTF.

This clone has a single count. This chain uses TRBV6-6 with TRBJ1-1; TRBD1 is a possible D gene (5 bases). The germline CDR1 and CDR2 sequences are MNHNY and SVGAGI (reference sequence). Trimming took 4 bases from V and 1 from J, leaving 10 bases between them. CDR3 size: 14 residues. In DNA form, the CDR3 reads TGTGCCAGCAGTTCCAGGGTCGAGAACACTGAAGCTTTCTTT. Its translation: CASSSRVENTEAFF.

This clone has only a few counts. V is TRBV7-2 and J is TRBJ2-1; the match to TRBD2 covers 9 bases. This CDR3 region has 16 residues. CDR1 and CDR2 from the germline V gene are SGHTA and FQGNSA. The V segment lost 2 bases and the J segment 3 bases; nucleotides outside the gene matches: 5. CDR3 amino acids: CASSLRRLAVYNEQFF. In DNA, the CDR3 is TGTGCCAGCAGCTTACGGAGACTAGCGGTCTACAATGAGCAGTTCTTC.

V is TRBV5-1 and J is TRBJ1-1, with TRBD1 matching 8 bases. Germline V gene data show CDR1 as SGHRS and CDR2 as YFSETQ. CDR3 length equals 15 residues. The trim removed 0 bases at V and 8 bases at J, leaving 9 bases unmatched. The CDR3 DNA is TGCGCCAGCAGCTTGGTCCCAGGGGGCACGCGAGAAGCTTTCTTT. Residues: CASSLVPGGTREAFF.

V is TRBV4-2 and J is TRBJ2-3; D may be TRBD2 (6 bases). Germline-derived CDR1 and CDR2 are LGHNA and YNFKEQ. The CDR3 is 16 residues long. V was trimmed by 3 bases and J by 5 bases, leaving 18 bases between them. The CDR3: CASSQMGLTGGDTQYF. CDR3 in DNA: TGTGCCAGCAGCCAGATGGGACTCACGGGCGGAGATACGCAGTATTTT.

The rearrangement uses TRBV6-1 and TRBJ1-2, with TRBD1 matching 7 bases. V shed 2 bases and J 5 bases; nucleotides not matched to a gene: 5. CDR1 MNHNS and CDR2 SASEGT come from the germline V gene. There are 14 residues in the CDR3. This CDR3 reads CASSEPGQPYGYTF. In nucleotides, the CDR3 is TGTGCCAGCAGTGAACCGGGACAGCCATATGGCTACACCTTC.

The chain has TRBV6-5 and TRBJ1-5, with 7 nucleotides matching TRBD1. CDR1 MNHEY and CDR2 SVGAGI come from the germline V gene. The V and J ends lost 6 bases and 0 bases, in that order; junction bases with no gene match: 5. There are 15 residues in the CDR3. Written as DNA, the CDR3 is TGTGCCAGCAGCACTCGACAGGGTAGCAATCAGCCCCAGCATTTT. It codes for CASSTRQGSNQPQHF.

The gene calls are TRBV2 and TRBJ2-2; 10 bases line up with TRBD1. The CDR3 consists of 14 residues. Germline trimming cut 7 bases from V and 4 bases from J; bases unmatched to any gene: 3. Germline lookup yields CDR1 SNHLY and CDR2 FYNNEI. The CDR3 DNA reads as TGTGCCAGCACCGGGACAGGGGTCACCGGGGAGCTGTTTTTT. It is translated as CASTGTGVTGELFF.

J is TRBJ1-1 and V is TRBV6-5; D gene uncertain. V lost 5 bases, J lost 1 base, and 5 bases lay in between. The CDR3 runs to 12 residues. Germline V CDR1 and CDR2: MNHEY, SVGAGI. CDR3 sequence (DNA): TGTGCCAGCAGTACTGGGAACACTGAAGCTTTCTTT. Translation: CASSTGNTEAFF.

J is TRBJ2-3 and V is TRBV7-9; 10 nucleotides line up with TRBD2. This CDR3 comprises 17 residues. J lost 0 bases, V lost 5 bases, and 8 bases had no gene match. Germline CDR1 is SEHNR and CDR2 is FQNEAQ (reference sequence). This CDR3 is CASSPAGGRGSTDTQYF. The DNA of the CDR3 is TGTGCCAGCAGCCCAGCGGGGGGGCGAGGAAGCACAGATACGCAGTATTTT.

J is TRBJ1-1 and V is TRBV18, with unresolved D. CDR3 length: 16 amino acids. CDR1 and CDR2 (germline): KGHSH, LQKENI. The ends were cut back, 0 bases at V and 8 bases at J, with 19 bases in the middle. This CDR3 is CASSPPNGGKYPEAFF. CDR3 in DNA: TGTGCCAGCTCACCACCCAACGGAGGGAAGTACCCCGAAGCTTTCTTT.

This sequence joins TRBV19 and TRBJ1-2; D is unclear. Trimming cost V 0 bases and J 6 bases, with 14 bases left between them. The germline CDR1 and CDR2 sequences are LNHDA and SQIVND (reference sequence). This CDR3 contains 15 residues. The CDR3 DNA sequence: TGTGCCAGTAGTATAGATCCAGCCAGCGGCGATGGCTACACCTTC. Its translation is CASSIDPASGDGYTF.

CDR3: CSVEGTGEIGELFF. The CDR3 DNA is TGCAGCGTTGAGGGGACAGGGGAAATCGGGGAGCTGTTTTTT. This chain uses TRBV29-1 with TRBJ2-2, with 10 bases matching TRBD1. CDR3 length: 14 residues. Germline trimming cut 3 bases from V and 7 bases from J; bases unmatched to any gene: 5. Germline-derived CDR1 and CDR2 are SQVTM and ANQGSEA.

On this clone: In the same sample, other DNA sequences code for this CDR3. The chain combines TRBV28 with TRBJ1-5; perhaps TRBD1 as D (5 bases). The germline gives CDR1 MDHEN, CDR2 SYDVKM. The V end was cut by 3 bases, the J end by 2 bases, with 8 bases between. The CDR3 has 14 residues. The CDR3 region has the DNA TGTGCCAGCAGTTTGACGGGGGGCAATCAGCCCCAGCATTTT. Translation: CASSLTGGNQPQHF.

The chain carries TRBV5-1 and TRBJ2-3; weak D call: TRBD2 (5 bases). The V end was cut by 1 base, the J end by 6 bases, with 12 bases between. Germline lookup yields CDR1 SGHRS and CDR2 YFSETQ. The CDR3 is 14 amino acids. In nucleotides, the CDR3 is TGCGCCAGCAGCTTGTATGCGAGGGTGGATACGCAGTATTTT. Its translation: CASSLYARVDTQYF.

This chain's CDR3 is CAISESTIVRGELFF. Here the CDR3 DNA reads TGTGCCATCAGTGAGTCGACTATTGTCCGCGGGGAGCTGTTTTTT. V gene TRBV10-3 combines with J gene TRBJ2-2; D possibly corresponds to TRBD2 (5 bases). Germline V CDR1 and CDR2: ENHRY, SYGVKD. The CDR3 sequence is 15 residues long. With 0 bases removed from V and 7 bases from J, the gap between germline ends came to 12 bases.